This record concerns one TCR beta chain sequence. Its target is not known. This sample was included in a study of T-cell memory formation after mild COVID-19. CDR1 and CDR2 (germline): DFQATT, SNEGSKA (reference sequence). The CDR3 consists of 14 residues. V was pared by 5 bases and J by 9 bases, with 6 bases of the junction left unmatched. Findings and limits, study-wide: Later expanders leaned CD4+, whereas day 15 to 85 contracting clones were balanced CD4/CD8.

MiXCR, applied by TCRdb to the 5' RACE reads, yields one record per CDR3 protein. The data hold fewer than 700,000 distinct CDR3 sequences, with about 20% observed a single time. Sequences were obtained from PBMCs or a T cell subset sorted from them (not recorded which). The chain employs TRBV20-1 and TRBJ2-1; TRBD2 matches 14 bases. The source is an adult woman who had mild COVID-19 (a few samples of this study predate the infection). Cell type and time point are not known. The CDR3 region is CSAQGTSGSSEQFF. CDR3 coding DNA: TGCAGTGCTCAGGGGACTAGCGGGAGTAGTGAGCAGTTCTTC.